These 27 T cell receptor beta chains were sequenced from one sample in a study of blood T cell repertoires in COVID-19. Profiling relied on immunoSEQ multiplex PCR, and the TCRdb table lists in-frame clones only, not all of them. The sample records just over 80,000 clones, about four fifths being singletons. The sample consisted of peripheral blood. The receptors come from a man older than 75 with acute or convalescent COVID-19.

The chain is built from TRBV5-1 and TRBJ1-2; 7 nucleotides agree with TRBD1. CDR3 length: 15 amino acids. Trimming took 2 bases from V and 4 from J; bases not matched to a gene: 8. CDR1 and CDR2 from the germline V gene are SGHRS and YFSETQ. CDR3 in DNA: TGCGCCAGCAGCTTAGACCCGACAGGGAGCTATGGCTACACCTTC. It translates to CASSLDPTGSYGYTF. Full variable domain (rest looked up from reference TRBV5-1 and TRBJ1-2): KAGVTQTPRYLIKTRGQQVTLSCSPISGHRSVSWYQQTPGQGLQFLFEYFSETQRNKGNFPGRFSGRQFSNSRSEMNVSTLELGDSALYLCASSLDPTGSYGYTFGSGTRLTVV.

The chain combines TRBV7-9 with TRBJ2-3; 10 nucleotides line up with TRBD2. Germline values: CDR1 SEHNR, CDR2 FQNEAQ (reference sequence). J gave up 4 bases and V 4 bases, and 11 bases lay outside the gene matches. There are 17 residues in the CDR3. DNA for the CDR3: TGTGCCAGCAGCTCCACTCCTAGCGGGAGCTATGCAGATACGCAGTATTTT. The encoded protein is CASSSTPSGSYADTQYF.

The sample holds a few counts of this clone. The genes are TRBV7-8 and TRBJ2-2; the match to TRBD2 covers 9 bases. The germline gives CDR1 SGHVS, CDR2 FQNEAQ. The CDR3 loop spans 16 amino acids. V was pared by 4 bases and J by 1 base, with 4 bases of the junction left unmatched. CDR3 nucleotide sequence: TGTGCCAGCAGCTCTAGCGGGACTAAGAACACCGGGGAGCTGTTTTTT. It is translated as CASSSSGTKNTGELFF.

The chain uses TRBV5-1 and TRBJ1-4; 7 bases fit TRBD1. The germline V gene has CDR1 SGHRS and CDR2 YFSETQ. V was clipped by 3 bases and J by 8 bases; unmatched bases: 7. CDR3 length: 14 residues. The CDR3 sequence: CASSYDRVGEKLFF. CDR3 nucleotide sequence: TGCGCCAGCAGCTACGACAGGGTTGGAGAAAAACTGTTTTTT.

The genes are TRBV5-5 and TRBJ2-7; a possible D gene is TRBD2 (6 bases). V was cut by 4 bases and J by 2 bases, with 19 bases left in between. The V gene's germline CDR1 is SGHKS and CDR2 YYEKEE (reference sequence). This CDR3 comprises 16 residues. DNA of the CDR3: TGTGCCAGCAGCGGACTACTGGGGACCCCGGCCTACGAGCAGTACTTC. This encodes CASSGLLGTPAYEQYF.

This chain joins TRBV4-1 and TRBJ1-4, with TRBD1 identical over 11 bases. This CDR3 is built from 14 residues. Germline assignment: CDR1 MGHRA and CDR2 YSYEKL. V shed 4 bases and J 10 bases; nucleotides not matched to a gene: 5. The CDR3 is CASSPRTGGGKLFF. The CDR3, as DNA: TGCGCCAGCAGCCCAAGGACAGGGGGCGGAAAACTGTTTTTT.

This chain connects TRBV2 to TRBJ1-1; tentative D call: TRBD1 (5 bases). Trimming took off 6 bases at V and 4 bases at J, with 9 bases between the two ends. The CDR3 consists of 12 residues. CDR1 SNHLY and CDR2 FYNNEI come from the germline V gene. CDR3 residues: CASSRVFTEAFF. CDR3 nucleotides: TGTGCCAGCAGCAGGGTTTTCACTGAAGCTTTCTTT.

The genes are TRBV7-6 and TRBJ2-5, with TRBD1 matching over 9 bases. This CDR3 is built from 17 residues. V was clipped by 1 base and J by 2 bases; unmatched bases: 8. The V gene's germline CDR1 is SGHVS and CDR2 FNYEAQ. The CDR3 sequence: CASSLGGTGLVQETQYF. CDR3 bases: TGTGCCAGCAGCTTAGGGGGGACAGGGTTGGTACAAGAGACCCAGTACTTC.

The chain combines TRBV7-8 with TRBJ1-6, with D possibly being TRBD1 (6 bases). V was shortened by 1 base and J by 9 bases, with 13 bases between the two germline ends. CDR1 and CDR2 (germline): SGHVS, FQNEAQ. The CDR3 loop spans 15 amino acids. The CDR3 region has the DNA TGTGCCAGCAGCTTAGTACAGGGAAAATCTTCACCCCTCCACTTT. Translation: CASSLVQGKSSPLHF.

The chain couples TRBV6-2 or TRBV6-3 to TRBJ2-1; a weak D match, TRBD2 (5 bases). The germline V and J ends were trimmed by 0 bases and 7 bases, with 7 bases remaining between them. The germline V gene has CDR1 MNHEY and CDR2 SVGEGT. There are 13 residues in the CDR3. The CDR3 here is CASSYSRTNEQFF. Written as DNA, the CDR3 is TGTGCCAGCAGTTACTCGAGGACTAATGAGCAGTTCTTC.

This clone was detected many times. V usage is TRBV4-3 and J usage is TRBJ1-2; weak D call: TRBD1 (6 bases). CDR3 length: 15 residues. Deletions cut 0 bases from V and 4 bases from J, with 12 bases between. CDR1 is LGHNA and CDR2 is YSLEER in the germline V gene. In nucleotides, the CDR3 is TGCGCCAGCAGCCAAGAGCTACAGGGTATCTATGGCTACACCTTC. This codes for CASSQELQGIYGYTF.

The sample holds a few counts of this clone. This chain joins TRBV2 and TRBJ1-1; D unclear. This CDR3 has 13 residues. Per the germline V gene, CDR1 is SNHLY and CDR2 is FYNNEI. The V end was cut by 6 bases, the J end by 10 bases, with 18 bases between. The CDR3 nucleotides are TGTGCCAGCAGCCTCGAGAGGACTTCGGTAGCTTTCTTT. This gives the protein CASSLERTSVAFF.

In its sample, this clone was seen a few times. Written as DNA, the CDR3 is TGTGCCAGCAGTTACTCGATGCAGGGCACCTACGAGCAGTACTTC. Residues: CASSYSMQGTYEQYF. This rearrangement joins TRBV6-2 or TRBV6-3 to TRBJ2-7, with a tentative D call TRBD1 (5 bases). V was pared by 0 bases and J by 2 bases, with 11 bases between. CDR3 length: 15 residues. Per the germline V gene, CDR1 is MNHEY and CDR2 is SVGEGT.

This chain joins TRBV18 and TRBJ2-4; a possible D gene is TRBD2 (6 bases). The germline gives CDR1 KGHSH, CDR2 LQKENI. Trimming pared 6 bases from V and 0 bases from J, leaving 12 bases between. The CDR3 contains 15 residues. The CDR3 sequence: CASSRPGLAKNIQYF. In DNA form, the CDR3 reads TGTGCCAGCTCGAGGCCGGGACTAGCCAAAAACATTCAGTACTTC.

This clone showed up just a few times. V is TRBV29-1 and J is TRBJ2-2; 7 bases are shared with TRBD2. Germline CDR1 and CDR2: SQVTM and ANQGSEA. The J segment lost 2 bases and the V segment lost 5 bases, leaving 5 bases of the junction unmatched. The CDR3 is 14 amino acids. The CDR3 nucleotides are TGCAGCGTTCTGACTAGCCTAAACACCGGGGAGCTGTTTTTT. Its translation: CSVLTSLNTGELFF.

The chain uses TRBV27 and TRBJ1-1; D gene unclear. CDR1 is MNHEY and CDR2 is SMNVEV in the germline V gene (reference sequence). The CDR3 sequence is 13 residues long. Trimming removed 5 bases at V and 1 base at J, with 8 bases between. In DNA form, the CDR3 reads TGTGCCAGCAGTCTTCGGGAGAACACTGAAGCTTTCTTT. This gives the protein CASSLRENTEAFF.

This CDR3 reads CASNTLGGPFGNTEAFF. The CDR3 coding sequence is TGTGCCAGCAACACTCTGGGAGGGCCCTTTGGGAACACTGAAGCTTTCTTT. This rearrangement joins TRBV28 to TRBJ1-1; D gene unclear. Germline values: CDR1 MDHEN, CDR2 SYDVKM. Trimming pared 7 bases from V and 1 base from J, leaving 22 bases between. The CDR3 totals 17 residues.

The chain couples TRBV5-1 to TRBJ1-1; TRBD1 is a possible D gene (6 bases). V shed 4 bases and J shed 5 bases, with 15 bases lying between them. In germline, CDR1 is SGHRS, CDR2 YFSETQ. The CDR3 runs 14 residues. The CDR3 DNA follows: TGCGCCAGCAGCATCGCAGGGGAAGGGACTGAAGCTTTCTTT. Its translation: CASSIAGEGTEAFF.

This chain uses TRBV19 with TRBJ2-6; TRBD1 matches at 10 bases. From germline, CDR1 is LNHDA and CDR2 SQIVND (reference sequence). The junction had 4 bases not matched to a gene; V was cut back by 2 bases and J by 6 bases. This CDR3 is built from 16 residues. CDR3 protein: CASSIRGTGEANVLTF. The CDR3 DNA follows: TGTGCCAGTAGTATACGGGGGACAGGGGAGGCCAACGTCCTGACTTTC.

The chain is built from TRBV11-2 and TRBJ1-2; no firm D call. The germline V and J ends were trimmed by 3 bases and 3 bases, with 11 bases remaining between them. This CDR3 is built from 14 residues. The germline V gene has CDR1 SGHAT and CDR2 FQNNGV. Here the CDR3 DNA reads TGTGCCAGCAGCTTCGTGGGCGGGGACTATGGCTACACCTTC. Protein sequence: CASSFVGGDYGYTF.

This chain connects TRBV11-1 to TRBJ2-2; 8 bases align to TRBD1. There are 14 residues in the CDR3. V was clipped by 4 bases and J by 7 bases; unmatched bases: 5. Germline V CDR1 and CDR2: SGHAT, FQDESV (reference sequence). This CDR3 reads CASSSRGQGGELFF. CDR3 DNA sequence: TGTGCCAGCAGCTCCAGGGGGCAGGGCGGGGAGCTGTTTTTT.

The rearrangement links TRBV7-9 to TRBJ1-2; TRBD1 is a possible D gene (6 bases). This CDR3 contains 13 residues. The germline V and J ends were trimmed by 1 base and 4 bases, with 7 bases remaining between them. Germline V CDR1 and CDR2: SEHNR, FQNEAQ (reference sequence). The CDR3 spells CASSLGDTYGYTF. DNA for the CDR3: TGTGCCAGCAGCTTAGGGGACACCTATGGCTACACCTTC.

The chain is built from TRBV7-9 and TRBJ2-7, with 10 positions matching TRBD2. J was trimmed by 8 bases and V by 1 base; bases with no gene match: 5. The CDR3 length is 14 residues. Germline lookup yields CDR1 SEHNR and CDR2 FQNEAQ (reference sequence). The chain's CDR3 is CASSLGGLASKQYF. DNA of the CDR3: TGTGCCAGCAGCTTAGGGGGACTAGCGTCGAAGCAGTACTTC. Supplemented by reference TRBV7-9 and TRBJ2-7, the full variable domain reads DTGVSQNPRHKITKRGQNVTFRCDPISEHNRLYWYRQTLGQGPEFLTYFQNEAQLEKSRLLSDRFSAERPKGSFSTLEIQRTEQGDSAMYLCASSLGGLASKQYFGPGTRLTVT.

Concerning this clone: Sequence at one end of the junction differs from germline and may be a read error. V usage is TRBV5-1 and J usage is TRBJ2-7; 12 nucleotides agree with TRBD1. The CDR3 sequence is 15 residues long. Germline assignment: CDR1 SGHRS and CDR2 YFSETQ. The CDR3 reads CASSQGTGGSHEQYF. CDR3 nucleotide sequence: TGCGCCAGCAGCCAGGGGACAGGGGGCTCCCACGAGCAGTACTTC.

The chain couples TRBV5-6 to TRBJ2-1; 7 bases align to TRBD1. The J segment lost 7 bases and the V segment lost 4 bases, leaving 11 bases of the junction unmatched. The CDR3 has 15 amino acids. Germline V gene sequence: CDR1 SGHDT, CDR2 YYEEEE. The CDR3, as DNA: TGTGCCAGCAGCCCCAGAGGGGGCCTAGGGAATGAGCAGTTCTTC. Protein product: CASSPRGGLGNEQFF.

The V call is TRBV5-4, the J call TRBJ2-7, with D maybe TRBD1 (6 bases). The V and J ends lost 0 bases and 2 bases respectively, with 9 bases between them. This CDR3 contains 14 residues. Per the germline V gene, CDR1 is SGHNT and CDR2 is YYREEE (reference sequence). CDR3 sequence (DNA): TGTGCCAGCAGCTTGGGACAGGCGACCTACGAGCAGTACTTC. It specifies CASSLGQATYEQYF.

V gene TRBV19 combines with J gene TRBJ1-3; D remains unclear. CDR1 is LNHDA and CDR2 is SQIVND in the germline V gene (reference sequence). The CDR3 is 14 residues long. Trimming shortened V by 7 bases and J by 2 bases, and 12 bases separated the two germline ends. The CDR3 loop is CASKDGGTGNTIYF. DNA of the CDR3: TGTGCCAGTAAGGATGGAGGGACTGGAAACACCATATATTTT.